This is a list of T cell receptor beta chains from one sample in a study of OX40 agonist ivuxolimab in advanced cancers. Profiled with immunoSEQ multiplex PCR; TCRdb holds only in-frame clones, not every one. The sample records about 110,000 clones, under 95% being singletons. The sample in question was CD4+ or CD8+ T cells sorted from blood, obtained in a trial of the OX40 agonist ivuxolimab. These receptors were taken from an adult with an advanced solid tumor such as melanoma, head and neck, liver or kidney cancer. The conserved cysteine and the conserved F or W are not part of the CDR3 here.

>TRBJ2-5|TRBV7-3
ASSLMSQETQY
>TRBJ2-7|TRBV11-2
ASSLVVEQY
>TRBJ2-7|TRBV6-6
ASSYSPLADEQY
>TRBJ1-1|TRBV5-4
ASSLARGLSMNTEAF
>TRBJ2-1|TRBV6-5
ASRSRAGFSNEQF
>TRBJ2-3|TRBV6-4
ASSDSGTHTDTQY
>TRBJ2-5|TRBV27
ASSPWGQGETQY
>TRBJ2-2|TRBV21-1
ASSKDGGGITGELF
>TRBJ2-7|TRBV2
AGETGGTSYEQY
>TRBJ2-5|TRBV2
ASSEVGPETQY
>TRBJ1-5|TRBV5-1
ASSLDGESNQPQH
>TRBJ2-7|TRBV4-2
ASSQEGSGTQYEQY
>TRBJ2-3|TRBV19
ASSKDDRGMGSTDTQY
>TRBJ2-4|TRBV6-6
ASSYPGTSGY
>TRBJ1-2|TRBV27
ASSSPAGANGYT
>TRBJ2-2|TRBV7-3
ASSARSNTGELF
>TRBJ1-5|TRBV19
ASTDRSNQPQH
>TRBJ2-4|TRBV19
ASTRASGDIQY
>TRBJ2-7|TRBV5-3
ARRRLMAQTSGGPIYEQY
>TRBJ2-7|TRBV9
ASSVTGWSAGGDEQY
>TRBJ1-6|TRBV27
ASSIPPGPPLH
>TRBJ2-5|TRBV14
ASSQTRETQY
>TRBJ2-1|TRBV2
ASRGTSPFYNEQF
>TRBJ2-7|TRBV2
ASSRDAYEQY
>TRBJ1-5|TRBV21-1
ASSKRPGQGGHSNQPQH
>TRBJ1-5|TRBV9
ASSVGGSSQPQH
>TRBJ2-3|TRBV6-1
ASSDTSDTQY
>TRBJ2-1|TRBV20-1
SARDPAEQF
>TRBJ2-1|TRBV5-5
ASSSAGTSGIVGYNEQF
>TRBJ2-2|TRBV2
ASGYTGELF
>TRBJ1-4|TRBV6-5
ASSYGGSSEKLF
>TRBJ2-1|TRBV27
ASSLQGASYNEQF